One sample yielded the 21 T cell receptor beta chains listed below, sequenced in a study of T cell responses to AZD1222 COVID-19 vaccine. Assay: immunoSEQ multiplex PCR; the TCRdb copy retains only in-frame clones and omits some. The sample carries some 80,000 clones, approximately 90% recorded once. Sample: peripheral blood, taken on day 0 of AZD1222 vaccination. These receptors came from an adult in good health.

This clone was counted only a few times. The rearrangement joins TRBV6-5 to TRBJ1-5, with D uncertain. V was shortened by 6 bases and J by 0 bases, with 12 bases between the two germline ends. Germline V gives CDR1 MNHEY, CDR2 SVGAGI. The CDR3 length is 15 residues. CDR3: CASRIGFSSNQPQHF. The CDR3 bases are TGTGCCAGCAGAATAGGTTTCTCTAGCAATCAGCCCCAGCATTTT.

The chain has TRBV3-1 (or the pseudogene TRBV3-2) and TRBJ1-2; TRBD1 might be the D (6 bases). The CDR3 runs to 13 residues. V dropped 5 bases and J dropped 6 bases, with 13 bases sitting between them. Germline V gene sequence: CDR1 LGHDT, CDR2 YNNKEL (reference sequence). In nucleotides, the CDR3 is TGTGCCAGCAGCTCCCGAGGGGGGGATGGCTACACCTTC. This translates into CASSSRGGDGYTF.

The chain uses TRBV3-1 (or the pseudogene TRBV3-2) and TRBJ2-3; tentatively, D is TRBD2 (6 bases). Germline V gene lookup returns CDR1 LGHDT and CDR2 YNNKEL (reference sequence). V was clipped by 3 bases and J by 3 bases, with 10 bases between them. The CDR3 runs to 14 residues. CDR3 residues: CASSQGLATDTQYF. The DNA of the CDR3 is TGTGCCAGCAGCCAGGGGCTAGCGACAGATACGCAGTATTTT.

CDR3 bases: TGTGCCAGTTCCGGGACAGGGGACTACGAGCAGTACTTC. Its protein is CASSGTGDYEQYF. The rearrangement links TRBV9 to TRBJ2-7; 10 positions match TRBD1. CDR3 length equals 13 residues. In germline, CDR1 is SGDLS, CDR2 YYNGEE. V trimming: 8 bases; J trimming: 3 bases; junction bases outside the gene matches: 5.

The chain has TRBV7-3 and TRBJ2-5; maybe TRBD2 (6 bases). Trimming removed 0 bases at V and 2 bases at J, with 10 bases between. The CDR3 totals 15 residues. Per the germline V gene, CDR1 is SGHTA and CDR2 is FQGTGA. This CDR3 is CASSLTLGGQETQYF. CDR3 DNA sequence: TGTGCCAGCAGCTTAACGCTTGGGGGGCAAGAGACCCAGTACTTC.

CDR3 sequence reads: CASSISVHQPQHF. DNA for the CDR3: TGTGCCAGTAGTATTTCAGTCCATCAGCCCCAGCATTTT. V usage is TRBV19 and J usage is TRBJ1-5; D is ambiguous. Trimming pared 3 bases from V and 5 bases from J, leaving 8 bases between. CDR1 and CDR2 (germline): LNHDA, SQIVND (reference sequence). CDR3 length: 13 amino acids.

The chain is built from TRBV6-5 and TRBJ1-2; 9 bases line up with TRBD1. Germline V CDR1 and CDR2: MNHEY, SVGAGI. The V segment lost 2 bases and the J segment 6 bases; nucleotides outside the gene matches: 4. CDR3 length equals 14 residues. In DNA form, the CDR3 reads TGTGCCAGCAGTTACGCGGGGACAGGGAATGGCTACACCTTC. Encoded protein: CASSYAGTGNGYTF.

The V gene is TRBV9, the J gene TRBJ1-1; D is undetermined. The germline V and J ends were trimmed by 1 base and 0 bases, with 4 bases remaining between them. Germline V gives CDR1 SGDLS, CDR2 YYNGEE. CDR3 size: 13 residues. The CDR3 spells CASSVYVNTEAFF. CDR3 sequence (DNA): TGTGCCAGCAGCGTATACGTGAACACTGAAGCTTTCTTT.

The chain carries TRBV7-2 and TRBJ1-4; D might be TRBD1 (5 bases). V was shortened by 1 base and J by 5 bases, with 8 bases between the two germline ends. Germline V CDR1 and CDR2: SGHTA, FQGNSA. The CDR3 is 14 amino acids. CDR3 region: CASSLGGANEKLFF. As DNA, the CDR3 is TGTGCCAGCAGCTTAGGTGGGGCGAATGAAAAACTGTTTTTT. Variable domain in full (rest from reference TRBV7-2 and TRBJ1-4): GAGVSQSPSNKVTEKGKDVELRCDPISGHTALYWYRQSLGQGLEFLIYFQGNSAPDKSGLPSDRFSAERTGGSVSTLTIQRTQQEDSAVYLCASSLGGANEKLFFGSGTQLSVL.

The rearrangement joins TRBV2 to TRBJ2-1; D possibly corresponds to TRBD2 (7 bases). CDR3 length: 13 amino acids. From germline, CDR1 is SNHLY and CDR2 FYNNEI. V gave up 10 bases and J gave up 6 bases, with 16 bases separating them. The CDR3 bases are TGTGCCACTTATGGGGGGGCGGGCAATGAGCAGTTCTTC. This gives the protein CATYGGAGNEQFF.

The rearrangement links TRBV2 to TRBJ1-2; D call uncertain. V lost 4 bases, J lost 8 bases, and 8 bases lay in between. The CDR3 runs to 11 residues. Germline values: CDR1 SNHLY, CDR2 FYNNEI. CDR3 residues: CASSGEVGYTF. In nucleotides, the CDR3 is TGTGCCAGCAGTGGGGAGGTGGGCTACACCTTC.

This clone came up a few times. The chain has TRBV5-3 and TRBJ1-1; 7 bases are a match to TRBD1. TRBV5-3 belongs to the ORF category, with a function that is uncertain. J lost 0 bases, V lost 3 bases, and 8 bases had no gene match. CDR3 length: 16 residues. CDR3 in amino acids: CARSYARQGMNTEAFF. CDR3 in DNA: TGTGCCAGAAGCTACGCTAGACAGGGAATGAACACTGAAGCTTTCTTT.

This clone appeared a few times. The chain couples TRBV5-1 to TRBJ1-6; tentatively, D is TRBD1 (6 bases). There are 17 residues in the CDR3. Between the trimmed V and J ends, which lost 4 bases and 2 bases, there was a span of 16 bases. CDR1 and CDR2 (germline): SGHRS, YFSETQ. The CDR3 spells CASSRTTGSPYNSPLHF. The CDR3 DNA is TGCGCCAGCAGCCGTACAACAGGGAGCCCCTATAATTCACCCCTCCACTTT.

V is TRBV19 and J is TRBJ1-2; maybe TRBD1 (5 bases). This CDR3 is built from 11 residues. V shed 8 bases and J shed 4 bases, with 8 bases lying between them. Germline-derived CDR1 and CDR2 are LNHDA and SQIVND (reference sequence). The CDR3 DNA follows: TGTGCCAGTGACAGCTTCTATGGCTACACCTTC. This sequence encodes CASDSFYGYTF.

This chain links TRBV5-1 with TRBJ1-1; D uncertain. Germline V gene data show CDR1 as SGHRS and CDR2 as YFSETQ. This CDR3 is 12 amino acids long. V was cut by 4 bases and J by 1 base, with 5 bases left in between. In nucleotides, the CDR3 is TGCGCCAGCAGCCCCGGGAACACTGAAGCTTTCTTT. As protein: CASSPGNTEAFF.

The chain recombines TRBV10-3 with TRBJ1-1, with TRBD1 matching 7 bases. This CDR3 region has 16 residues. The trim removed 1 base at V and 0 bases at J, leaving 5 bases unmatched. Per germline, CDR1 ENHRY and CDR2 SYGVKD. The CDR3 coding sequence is TGTGCCATCAGTGAGTACCAGGGACAGTTGAACACTGAAGCTTTCTTT. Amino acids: CAISEYQGQLNTEAFF.

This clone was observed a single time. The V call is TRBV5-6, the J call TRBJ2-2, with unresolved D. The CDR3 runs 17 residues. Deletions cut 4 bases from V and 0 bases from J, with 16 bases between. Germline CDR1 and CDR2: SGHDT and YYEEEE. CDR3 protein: CASSPQQEIANTGELFF. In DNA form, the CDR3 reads TGTGCCAGCAGCCCTCAGCAGGAGATAGCGAACACCGGGGAGCTGTTTTTT.

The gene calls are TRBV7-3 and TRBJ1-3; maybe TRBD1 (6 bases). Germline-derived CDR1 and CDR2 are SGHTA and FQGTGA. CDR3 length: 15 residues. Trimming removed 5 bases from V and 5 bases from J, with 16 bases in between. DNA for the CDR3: TGTGCCAGCAGCCCTACTGGGGGGCCGCGAAACACCATATATTTT. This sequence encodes CASSPTGGPRNTIYF.

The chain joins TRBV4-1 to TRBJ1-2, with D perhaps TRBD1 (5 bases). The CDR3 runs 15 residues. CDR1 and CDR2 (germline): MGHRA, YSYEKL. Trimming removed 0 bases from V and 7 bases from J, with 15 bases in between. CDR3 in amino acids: CASSQENTGLSGYTF. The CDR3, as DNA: TGCGCCAGCAGCCAAGAGAATACAGGCCTGTCTGGCTACACCTTC.

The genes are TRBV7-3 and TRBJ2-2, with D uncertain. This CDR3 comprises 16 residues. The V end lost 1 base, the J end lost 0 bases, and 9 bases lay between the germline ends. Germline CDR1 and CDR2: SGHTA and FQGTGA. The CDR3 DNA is TGTGCCAGCAGCTTAATTCCTCCCCCGAACACCGGGGAGCTGTTTTTT. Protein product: CASSLIPPPNTGELFF.

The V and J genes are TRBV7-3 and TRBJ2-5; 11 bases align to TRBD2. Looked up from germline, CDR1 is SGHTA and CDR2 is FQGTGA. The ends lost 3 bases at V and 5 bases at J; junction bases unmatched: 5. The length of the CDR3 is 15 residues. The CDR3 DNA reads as TGTGCCAGCAGCTTGTTAGCGGGGGGGCAGGAGACCCAGTACTTC. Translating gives CASSLLAGGQETQYF.